This T cell receptor (beta chain) was found in a study of T cells in localized non-small cell lung cancer. Overall study results and limits: Longer overall survival was linked to higher blood T cell density.

About this clone itself: Its antigen is unidentified.

Sequencing used immunoSEQ multiplex PCR; TCRdb keeps in-frame clones, though not all of them. The table has 86,000 or so clones, around four fifths seen once. There are 13 residues in the CDR3. Trimming removed 7 bases from V and 8 bases from J, with 20 bases in between. Germline values: CDR1 SQVTM, CDR2 ANQGSEA. The material was peripheral blood, obtained before any cancer treatment. The sequence came from a man between 40 and 75 years old with stage I lung adenocarcinoma. This sequence joins TRBV29-1 and TRBJ1-2, with D perhaps TRBD1 (6 bases). CDR3 sequence: CSGAKQGIGGYTF. CDR3 nucleotide sequence: TGCAGCGGAGCCAAACAGGGTATAGGCGGCTACACCTTC.